One and the same sample provided the 28 T cell receptor beta chains below, sequenced in a study of blood T cell repertoires in COVID-19. The method was immunoSEQ multiplex PCR; TCRdb's version includes in-frame clones alone and lacks a portion of them. The sample includes over 250,000 clones, approximately 88% seen only once; the top ten take around 9.6%. The sample taken for sequencing was peripheral blood. These receptors originate from a woman in her sixties or seventies with COVID-19, enrolled during active disease.

The chain couples TRBV3-1 (or the pseudogene TRBV3-2) to TRBJ2-7; maybe TRBD1 (6 bases). CDR1 and CDR2 from the germline V gene are LGHDT and YNNKEL (reference sequence). The germline V and J ends were trimmed by 1 base and 5 bases, with 12 bases remaining between them. CDR3 size: 14 residues. The CDR3 reads CASSQAGGGHEQYF. CDR3 nucleotide sequence: TGTGCCAGCAGCCAAGCGGGTGGGGGCCACGAGCAGTACTTC.

The chain is built from TRBV6-5 and TRBJ2-1, with 7 bases lining up with TRBD1. With 4 bases clipped from V and 5 bases from J, the junction kept 8 bases outside the gene matches. From germline, CDR1 is MNHEY and CDR2 SVGAGI. This CDR3 has 15 residues. The CDR3 here is CASSFRGSPHNEQFF. In DNA, the CDR3 is TGTGCCAGCAGTTTCAGGGGGAGTCCCCACAATGAGCAGTTCTTC.

CDR3 in amino acids: CATKAWTSGRAGYNEQFF. The CDR3 nucleotides read TGTGCCACAAAAGCTTGGACTAGCGGGAGGGCTGGGTACAATGAGCAGTTCTTC. This chain joins TRBV19 and TRBJ2-1, with 15 bases aligning to TRBD2. This CDR3 contains 18 residues. Germline CDR1 LNHDA, CDR2 SQIVND (reference sequence). Germline trimming cut 10 bases from V and 4 bases from J; bases unmatched to any gene: 14.

This rearrangement joins TRBV21-1 to TRBJ2-1; the table's D call of TRBD1 was not tested on the DNA. TRBV21-1 is described as a pseudogene. This CDR3 comprises 17 residues. CDR3 sequence: CASSAEQGMSSYNEQFF. DNA of the CDR3: TGTGCCAGCAGCGCCGAACAGGGGATGAGCTCCTACAATGAGCAGTTCTTC.

CDR3 loop: CASSFAGQEGGELFF. The CDR3 DNA reads TGCGCCAGCAGCTTCGCCGGACAGGAAGGCGGGGAGCTGTTTTTT. This sequence joins TRBV5-1 and TRBJ2-2, with TRBD1 matching 7 bases. The V gene end was trimmed by 2 bases and the J gene end by 7 bases; junction bases not matched to a gene: 8. Germline loops: CDR1 SGHRS, CDR2 YFSETQ. The CDR3 is 15 amino acids. The variable domain in full, completed from reference TRBV5-1 and TRBJ2-2, reads KAGVTQTPRYLIKTRGQQVTLSCSPISGHRSVSWYQQTPGQGLQFLFEYFSETQRNKGNFPGRFSGRQFSNSRSEMNVSTLELGDSALYLCASSFAGQEGGELFFGEGSRLTVL.

V and J are TRBV30 and TRBJ2-1; D is perhaps TRBD1 (5 bases). V was clipped by 1 base and J by 0 bases, with 7 bases between them. The CDR3 length is 14 residues. The germline V gene encodes CDR1 GTSNPN and CDR2 SVGIG (reference sequence). The chain's CDR3 is CAWSGQSSYNEQFF. CDR3 nucleotides: TGTGCCTGGAGTGGACAGAGCTCCTACAATGAGCAGTTCTTC.

This chain links TRBV20-1 with TRBJ1-2; 7 bases map to TRBD1. Germline CDR1 is DFQATT and CDR2 is SNEGSKA (reference sequence). Trimming cost V 3 bases and J 5 bases; bases outside gene matches: 9. The CDR3 is 14 residues long. The CDR3 nucleotides are TGCAGTGCTAGTAAACAGGGGCCAAAATATGGCTACACCTTC. Residues: CSASKQGPKYGYTF.

This chain links TRBV5-6 with TRBJ2-5; the D is unclear. The germline V gene encodes CDR1 SGHDT and CDR2 YYEEEE. Trimming stripped 5 bases from V and 5 bases from J, with 13 bases between. The CDR3 has 13 residues. CDR3 in amino acids: CASSLITVETQYF. The CDR3 DNA is TGTGCCAGCAGTCTGATAACGGTGGAGACCCAGTACTTC.

The chain couples TRBV9 to TRBJ1-1; 7 nucleotides agree with TRBD1. The CDR3 is 13 residues long. The V gene end was trimmed by 4 bases and the J gene end by 11 bases; junction bases not matched to a gene: 11. CDR1 is SGDLS, CDR2 YYNGEE, per germline. CDR3 region: CASSPWGQTAAFF. The CDR3 nucleotides are TGTGCCAGCAGCCCATGGGGACAGACGGCGGCTTTCTTT.

This clone has only one observation. V usage is TRBV12-5 and J usage is TRBJ1-5, with D maybe TRBD1 (6 bases). Trimming shortened V by 8 bases and J by 1 base, and 12 bases separated the two germline ends. CDR3 length equals 14 residues. CDR1 and CDR2 (germline): LGHNT, FRNRAP. The CDR3 sequence is CASSGAASNQPQHF. DNA of the CDR3: TGTGCTAGTTCAGGGGCCGCGAGCAATCAGCCCCAGCATTTT.

The chain combines TRBV3-1 (or the pseudogene TRBV3-2) with TRBJ2-5; no clear D gene. V was trimmed by 8 bases and J by 5 bases, leaving 6 bases between them. In germline, CDR1 is LGHDT, CDR2 YNNKEL (reference sequence). The CDR3 length is 10 residues. Written as DNA, the CDR3 is TGTGCCAGCGGCAGGGAGACCCAGTACTTC. It translates to CASGRETQYF.

The chain recombines TRBV2 with TRBJ2-1; 14 bases fit TRBD2. The J segment lost 1 base and the V segment lost 6 bases, leaving 2 bases of the junction unmatched. CDR3 size: 16 residues. Looked up from germline, CDR1 is SNHLY and CDR2 is FYNNEI. The CDR3 sequence is CASRGLAGASYNEQFF. The CDR3 DNA follows: TGTGCCAGCAGGGGACTAGCGGGAGCATCCTACAATGAGCAGTTCTTC.

This clone has only a few counts. This sequence joins TRBV7-2 and TRBJ2-5; 8 bases are shared with TRBD2. The CDR3 spans 15 residues. Trimming removed 5 bases from V and 2 bases from J; junction bases left unmatched: 7. Per the germline V gene, CDR1 is SGHTA and CDR2 is FQGNSA. DNA of the CDR3: TGTGCCAGCAGCCCCGCCGGGACTAGGCAAGAGACCCAGTACTTC. Amino acid sequence: CASSPAGTRQETQYF. Complete variable domain (other parts from reference TRBV7-2 and TRBJ2-5): GAGVSQSPSNKVTEKGKDVELRCDPISGHTALYWYRQSLGQGLEFLIYFQGNSAPDKSGLPSDRFSAERTGGSVSTLTIQRTQQEDSAVYLCASSPAGTRQETQYFGPGTRLLVL.

In this sample, this clone turned up many times. The gene calls are TRBV5-8 and TRBJ1-2, with D unresolved. The CDR3 runs 15 residues. The ends were cut back, 0 bases at V and 4 bases at J, with 13 bases in the middle. Looked up from germline, CDR1 is SGHTS and CDR2 is YDEGEE. As DNA, the CDR3 is TGTGCCAGCAGCTTGGATTGGCAAGCGGGCTATGGCTACACCTTC. Amino acids: CASSLDWQAGYGYTF.

The chain joins TRBV7-3 to TRBJ1-1, with D unresolved. CDR3 length: 13 amino acids. With 5 bases removed from V and 2 bases from J, the gap between germline ends came to 9 bases. CDR1 SGHTA and CDR2 FQGTGA come from the germline V gene. The CDR3: CASSPSGNTEAFF. The CDR3 DNA reads TGTGCCAGCAGCCCCAGTGGCAACACTGAAGCTTTCTTT.

This clone was detected only a few times. The same CDR3 can be traced to other DNA sequences in this sample. V and J are TRBV4-2 and TRBJ2-1; 10 bases line up with TRBD2. CDR3 length: 15 amino acids. The J segment lost 5 bases and the V segment lost 4 bases, leaving 5 bases of the junction unmatched. Germline-derived CDR1 and CDR2 are LGHNA and YNFKEQ. The CDR3 loop reads CASSRRLAGDNEQFF. The CDR3 region has the DNA TGTGCCAGCAGCCGAAGACTAGCGGGCGACAATGAGCAGTTCTTC.

This chain links TRBV15 with TRBJ2-7, with 13 bases identical to TRBD2. The V gene's germline CDR1 is LNHNV and CDR2 YYDKDF (reference sequence). V lost 3 bases, J lost 2 bases, and 10 bases stayed unmatched. The CDR3 totals 18 residues. The CDR3 protein is CATSRELAGGPNTYEQYF. The CDR3 nucleotides read TGTGCCACCAGCAGGGAACTAGCGGGAGGGCCCAACACCTACGAGCAGTACTTC.

V is TRBV7-2 and J is TRBJ2-1; 12 bases are shared with TRBD2. Trimming removed 5 bases from V and 9 bases from J; junction bases left unmatched: 5. Per the germline V gene, CDR1 is SGHTA and CDR2 is FQGNSA. The CDR3 sequence is 14 residues long. CDR3 sequence (DNA): TGTGCCAGCAGCCTACCTAGCGGGAGGGGTGAGCAGTTCTTC. It specifies CASSLPSGRGEQFF. The whole variable domain, filled in from reference TRBV7-2 and TRBJ2-1, reads GAGVSQSPSNKVTEKGKDVELRCDPISGHTALYWYRQSLGQGLEFLIYFQGNSAPDKSGLPSDRFSAERTGGSVSTLTIQRTQQEDSAVYLCASSLPSGRGEQFFGPGTRLTVL.

The genes are TRBV19 and TRBJ1-5; 10 nucleotides align to TRBD1. In germline, CDR1 is LNHDA, CDR2 SQIVND (reference sequence). The CDR3 sequence is 13 residues long. V trimming: 8 bases; J trimming: 6 bases; junction bases outside the gene matches: 4. CDR3 DNA sequence: TGTGCCAGTGGGACAGGGGTATTTCAGCCCCAGCATTTT. This gives the protein CASGTGVFQPQHF.

The rearrangement uses TRBV28 and TRBJ1-2; D gene ambiguous. The CDR3 has 12 amino acids. With 6 bases removed from V and 5 bases from J, the gap between germline ends came to 10 bases. Per germline, CDR1 MDHEN and CDR2 SYDVKM. For the CDR3, the DNA is TGTGCCAGCAGGCAGGTGATATATGGCTACACCTTC. Amino acids: CASRQVIYGYTF.

This chain connects TRBV10-3 to TRBJ2-5, with a possible D match to TRBD1 (5 bases). V gave up 3 bases and J gave up 4 bases, with 18 bases separating them. CDR1 is ENHRY and CDR2 is SYGVKD in the germline V gene. There are 16 residues in the CDR3. The CDR3 DNA is TGTGCCATCAGTGACCGGTCGCAGGGATTCGCAGAGACCCAGTACTTC. This encodes CAISDRSQGFAETQYF.

The chain employs TRBV30 and TRBJ1-2; 8 bases align to TRBD1. V gave up 2 bases and J gave up 5 bases; unmatched junction bases: 7. The V gene's germline CDR1 is GTSNPN and CDR2 SVGIG (reference sequence). The CDR3 spans 14 residues. In nucleotides, the CDR3 is TGTGCCTGGAGTCCCCTTCGACAGGGGTATGGCTACACCTTC. This translates into CAWSPLRQGYGYTF.

This clone occurred once. The J gene is TRBJ2-5, the V gene TRBV19, with TRBD2 matching over 9 bases. The germline V gene encodes CDR1 LNHDA and CDR2 SQIVND (reference sequence). V dropped 5 bases and J dropped 4; count of bases not matched to a gene: 8. This CDR3 spans 15 amino acids. The CDR3 reads CASSLLAGWRETQYF. The CDR3 DNA is TGTGCCAGTAGTCTCCTAGCGGGATGGAGAGAGACCCAGTACTTC.

This chain uses TRBV6-5 with TRBJ1-5; TRBD1 is a possible D gene (5 bases). The CDR3 covers 14 residues. Germline lookup yields CDR1 MNHEY and CDR2 SVGAGI. V lost 7 bases and J 1 base, leaving 11 bases between the germline ends. CDR3 sequence (DNA): TGTGCCAGCAACCTCGGGGGGAGCAATCAGCCCCAGCATTTT. The encoded protein is CASNLGGSNQPQHF.

The chain is built from TRBV11-3 and TRBJ2-7; TRBD1 matches at 7 bases. Trimming removed 1 base from V and 8 bases from J; junction bases left unmatched: 8. Germline V gene sequence: CDR1 SGHNT, CDR2 YENEEA. This CDR3 has 14 residues. The CDR3 DNA follows: TGTGCCAGCAGCTTAGTGCGACAGGGTTCTCAGCAGTACTTC. It specifies CASSLVRQGSQQYF.

CDR3 protein: CASRTGGVRFNEQFF. In nucleotides, the CDR3 is TGTGCCAGCAGAACAGGGGGTGTACGGTTCAATGAGCAGTTCTTC. The chain has TRBV28 and TRBJ2-1, with 8 bases fitting TRBD1. The J segment lost 6 bases and the V segment lost 6 bases, leaving 10 bases of the junction unmatched. Germline V gives CDR1 MDHEN, CDR2 SYDVKM. The CDR3 sequence is 15 residues long.

V gene TRBV28 combines with J gene TRBJ2-5; D gene unclear. The CDR3 is 14 amino acids. V shed 3 bases and J shed 1 base, with 9 bases lying between them. Germline loops: CDR1 MDHEN, CDR2 SYDVKM. DNA of the CDR3: TGTGCCAGCAGTTTGAGGTCGACCCAAGAGACCCAGTACTTC. Translation: CASSLRSTQETQYF.

The genes are TRBV28 and TRBJ1-1; 10 positions match TRBD1. This CDR3 spans 15 amino acids. Trimming cost V 5 bases and J 7 bases; bases outside gene matches: 10. From germline, CDR1 is MDHEN and CDR2 SYDVKM. CDR3 sequence: CASSLGTGVRDEAFF. In nucleotides, the CDR3 is TGTGCCAGCAGTCTTGGGACAGGGGTTCGGGATGAAGCTTTCTTT.